The 7 T cell receptor beta chains below come from one sample, sequenced in a study of PD-1 blockade in mismatch repair-deficient tumors. The protocol was immunoSEQ multiplex PCR, while the TCRdb copy is restricted to in-frame clones and leaves out a portion. The sample shows fewer than 100,000 clones, about 85% of them seen only once. Sequencing used peripheral blood, obtained 12 weeks after starting pembrolizumab. The receptors derive from an adult with mismatch repair-deficient cancer.

The chain has TRBV9 and TRBJ2-2; 7 positions match TRBD1. Germline loops: CDR1 SGDLS, CDR2 YYNGEE. V shed 2 bases, J shed 8 bases, and the junction held 6 bases outside the gene matches. CDR3 size: 14 residues. The CDR3 DNA reads as TGTGCCAGCAGCGTCGGGACAGTTGCTGGGGAGCTGTTTTTT. It is translated as CASSVGTVAGELFF.

The sample holds a few counts of this clone. The J gene is TRBJ2-1, the V gene TRBV23-1; TRBD1 agrees at 9 bases. TRBV23-1 is an ORF, with its function uncertain. This CDR3 comprises 23 residues. Unmatched junction bases numbered 22, after V lost 1 base and J lost 0 bases. The CDR3 reads CASSQFNRGLGLHWTPSYNEQFF. CDR3 nucleotides: TGCGCCAGCAGTCAATTCAACAGGGGGCTAGGACTACACTGGACGCCCTCCTACAATGAGCAGTTCTTC.

The chain combines TRBV5-6 with TRBJ1-4; possible D gene TRBD1, 5 bases. This CDR3 has 16 residues. Per germline, CDR1 SGHDT and CDR2 YYEEEE. V was cut by 4 bases and J by 0 bases, with 13 bases left in between. CDR3 sequence: CASSQLRAATNEKLFF. The DNA for the CDR3 is TGTGCCAGCAGCCAGCTCAGGGCAGCAACTAATGAAAAACTGTTTTTT.

The chain combines TRBV6-4 with TRBJ2-7; 7 bases map to TRBD1. From germline, CDR1 is MRHNA and CDR2 SNTAGT. This CDR3 has 17 residues. V shed 2 bases and J 0 bases; nucleotides not matched to a gene: 10. Here the CDR3 reads CASSDALLRDSSYEQYF. CDR3 sequence (DNA): TGTGCCAGCAGTGACGCATTACTCCGGGACAGCTCCTACGAGCAGTACTTC.

The chain has TRBV5-5 and TRBJ1-2, with D maybe TRBD1 (6 bases). Germline V gene data show CDR1 as SGHKS and CDR2 as YYEKEE (reference sequence). The CDR3 runs to 14 residues. V was cut by 0 bases and J by 7 bases, with 13 bases left in between. The CDR3 nucleotides read TGTGCCAGCAGCTTGGAGCAGGGGCTAAGTGGCTACACCTTC. Residues: CASSLEQGLSGYTF.

The V call is TRBV9, the J call TRBJ1-5; D gene unclear. The ends were cut back, 0 bases at V and 3 bases at J, with 7 bases in the middle. The CDR3 has 14 residues. Germline values: CDR1 SGDLS, CDR2 YYNGEE. Here the CDR3 DNA reads TGTGCCAGCAGCGTAGGAGGCTACAATCAGCCCCAGCATTTT. It specifies CASSVGGYNQPQHF.

This chain uses TRBV4-3 with TRBJ1-2, with TRBD1 as a possible D gene (6 bases). The CDR3 is made up of 16 amino acids. Germline V gene data show CDR1 as LGHNA and CDR2 as YSLEER. V was shortened by 0 bases and J by 2 bases, with 13 bases between the two germline ends. The CDR3 nucleotides are TGCGCCAGCAGCCAAGAATCGGGGGGCGGGAACTATGGCTACACCTTC. Its translation is CASSQESGGGNYGYTF.